This entry lists 8 T cell receptor beta chains sequenced from one sample in a study of neurological immune-mediated disorders (dated 2019 in TCRdb). Library construction relied on 5' RACE. Instrument on record: Illumina HiSeq 2500. TCRdb ran its own pipeline on the public reads, namely fastp trimming at Q25 and MiXCR clone calling, and kept in-frame beta chains. Duplicate CDR3 protein sequences are folded into a single record with the most common DNA and genes. The sample profile shows about 44,000 distinct CDR3 sequences; under 25% of them were found once. The ten most abundant clones make up more than 4% of the sample. The time point label, read with the paper, signifies: technical triplicate 3. The source material was PBMCs. These receptors were taken from a man aged 55 to 70 with HTLV-1-associated myelopathy (HAM/TSP).

This clonotype was detected many times. The chain is built from TRBV5-1 and TRBJ1-2; a possible D gene is TRBD1 (5 bases). Per germline, CDR1 SGHRS and CDR2 YFSETQ. This CDR3 contains 15 residues. The V gene lost 0 bases and the J gene lost 8 bases, with 17 bases spanning the gap. For the CDR3, the DNA is TGCGCCAGCAGCTTGGATTCGGGTCGGAGGGGCGGCTACACCTTC. Translated, it gives CASSLDSGRRGGYTF.

This clonotype was recorded at least ten times. The chain uses TRBV5-1 and TRBJ2-1; D may correspond to TRBD1 or TRBD2 (6 bases each). This CDR3 region has 18 residues. The germline V gene encodes CDR1 SGHRS and CDR2 YFSETQ. Trimming shortened V by 4 bases and J by 7 bases, and 27 bases separated the two germline ends. Here the CDR3 reads CASSRWASGEVTRNEQFF. The CDR3 coding sequence is TGCGCCAGCAGCCGCTGGGCATCAGGGGAGGTAACCAGAAATGAGCAGTTCTTC.

This clonotype showed up many times. V is TRBV9 and J is TRBJ2-3; TRBD2 agrees at 12 bases. The trim removed 3 bases at V and 9 bases at J, leaving 8 bases unmatched. The CDR3 has 15 amino acids. In germline, CDR1 is SGDLS, CDR2 YYNGEE. CDR3 sequence reads: CASSGALLAGGTQYF. Here the CDR3 DNA reads TGTGCCAGCAGCGGCGCGTTACTAGCGGGAGGCACGCAGTATTTT.

This clonotype was seen ten or more times. CDR3 sequence (DNA): TGCAGTGCTTCGGACCGGACCGTCCTGACTTTC. It encodes CSASDRTVLTF. The rearrangement joins TRBV20-1 to TRBJ2-6; unclear D gene. Germline lookup yields CDR1 DFQATT and CDR2 SNEGSKA (reference sequence). Trimming removed 5 bases from V and 12 bases from J, with 11 bases in between. CDR3 size: 11 residues.

This chain joins TRBV28 and TRBJ1-1; weak D call: TRBD1 (6 bases). V lost 5 bases and J 14 bases, leaving 21 bases between the germline ends. The CDR3 is 13 amino acids. Germline CDR1 and CDR2: MDHEN and SYDVKM. The CDR3 DNA is TGTGCCAGCAGTCTGCGAGGGGGGGCAGCTGCCTTCTTT. Protein product: CASSLRGGAAAFF.

In its sample, this clonotype was seen many times. One junction end does not reproduce the germline sequence, and a read error may be involved. The rearrangement joins TRBV5-1 to TRBJ1-5, with D unresolved. The CDR3 is 14 residues long. Germline assignment: CDR1 SGHRS and CDR2 YFSETQ. CDR3 in amino acids: CVSSFSSPEEPQHF. The DNA for the CDR3 is TGCGTCAGCAGCTTCTCCTCACCCGAGGAGCCCCAGCATTTT.

V usage is TRBV21-1 and J usage is TRBJ2-7; whether TRBD1, the table's D call, matches the DNA was not checked. TRBV21-1 has pseudogene status. This CDR3 is 16 amino acids long. For the CDR3, the DNA is TGTGCCAGCAGCCCTACTCCCGGGACAGGGGACTACGAGCAGTACTTC. As protein: CASSPTPGTGDYEQYF.

This clonotype came up many times. The rearrangement links TRBV24-1 to TRBJ2-3; D remains unclear. This CDR3 contains 14 residues. Trimming removed 1 base from V and 4 bases from J, with 8 bases in between. The germline V gene has CDR1 KGHDR and CDR2 SFDVKD. Written as DNA, the CDR3 is TGTGCCACCAGTGATTTTGGCGCGGCAGATACGCAGTATTTT. Encoded protein: CATSDFGAADTQYF.